Below, one T cell receptor (beta chain) is given with its context. Clones were read by immunoSEQ multiplex PCR, and TCRdb kept only the in-frame ones, dropping some. The repertoire holds about 130,000 clones, with around 86% as singletons. Indicated time point: peripheral blood 6 weeks after treatment start. These data originate in a study of PD-L1 blockade in urothelial cancer. About the study: Analyzed time points were 3 weeks (second dose) and 6 weeks after therapy began.

CDR3 length equals 17 residues. The V gene's germline CDR1 is SGHTA and CDR2 FQGNSA. The junction had 11 bases not matched to a gene; V was cut back by 1 base and J by 4 bases. The rearrangement uses TRBV7-2 and TRBJ2-7, with 9 bases fitting TRBD2. The sequence was obtained from a man in his fifties with urothelial cancer. The sequencing used PBMCs, collected around atezolizumab (anti-PD-L1) treatment. CDR3 DNA sequence: TGTGCCAGCAGCTTAGGAGGCCCGGCTAGCGGGAATTACGAGCAGTACTTC. Protein sequence: CASSLGGPASGNYEQYF.